This TCR beta chain was obtained from a study of control samples from healthy donors and cancer patients (TCRdb year 2020). The method was the immunoSEQ multiplex PCR assay. The clones in this table, taken by TCRdb from immuneACCESS, are in-frame only. Not every clone is retained; where verified, under half of the shortfall comes from an unresolved V gene, and the cause of the rest is unknown. The sample data list about 170,000 clones, and almost 90% of these were observed just once. Under 5% of the sample lies in the top ten. Details on this clone: Its antigen is unknown. No clone much larger than this one lies a single base away; base qualities are absent.

The CDR3 numbers 20 residues from cysteine through phenylalanine. Here the CDR3 DNA is all that survives: 60 bases in frame from base 1. CDR1 MNHNY and CDR2 SVGAGI were looked up in the germline V gene (reference sequence). V was cut back by 6 bases and J by 2 bases, leaving a gap of 32 bases between them. Sequencing was done on a sample of blood. The clonotype originates from a woman aged 25 to 39 in good health. The chain is assembled from TRBV6-6 and TRBJ2-7; the D gene is perhaps TRBD1, from 8 matching bases. The CDR3 is CASSHKMTGAGAGSAYEQYF. In nucleotides, the sequence is TGTGCCAGCAGCCATAAAATGACAGGGGCGGGGGCCGGGTCCGCCTACGAGCAGTACTTC.